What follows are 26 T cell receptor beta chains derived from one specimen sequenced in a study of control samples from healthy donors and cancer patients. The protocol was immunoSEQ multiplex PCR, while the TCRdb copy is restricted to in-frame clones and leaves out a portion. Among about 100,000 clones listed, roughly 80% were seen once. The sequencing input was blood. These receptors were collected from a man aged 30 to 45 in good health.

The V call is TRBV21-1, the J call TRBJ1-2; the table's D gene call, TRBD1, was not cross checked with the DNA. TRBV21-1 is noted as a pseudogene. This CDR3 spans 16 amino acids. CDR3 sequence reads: CASSKEGRGRVYGYTF. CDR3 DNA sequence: TGTGCCAGCAGCAAAGAGGGCAGGGGGCGCGTCTATGGCTACACCTTC.

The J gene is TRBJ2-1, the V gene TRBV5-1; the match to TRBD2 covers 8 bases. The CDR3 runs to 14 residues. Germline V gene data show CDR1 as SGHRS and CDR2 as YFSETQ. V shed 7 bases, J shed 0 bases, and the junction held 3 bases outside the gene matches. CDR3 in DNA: TGCGCCAGCGGCGGGGGGAGCTCCTACAATGAGCAGTTCTTC. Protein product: CASGGGSSYNEQFF.

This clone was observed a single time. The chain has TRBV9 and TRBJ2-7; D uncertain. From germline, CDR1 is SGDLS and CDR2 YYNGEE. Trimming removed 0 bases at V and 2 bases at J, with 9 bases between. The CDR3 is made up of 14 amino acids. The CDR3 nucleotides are TGTGCCAGCAGCGTAGAGGTCCAAACCTACGAGCAGTACTTC. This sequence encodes CASSVEVQTYEQYF.

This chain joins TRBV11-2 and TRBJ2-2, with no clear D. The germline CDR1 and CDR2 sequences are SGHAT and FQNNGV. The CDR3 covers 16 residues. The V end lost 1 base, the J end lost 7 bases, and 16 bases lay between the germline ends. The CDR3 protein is CASSLVGFPAIGELFF. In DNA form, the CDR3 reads TGTGCCAGCAGCTTAGTCGGGTTTCCGGCGATCGGGGAGCTGTTTTTT.

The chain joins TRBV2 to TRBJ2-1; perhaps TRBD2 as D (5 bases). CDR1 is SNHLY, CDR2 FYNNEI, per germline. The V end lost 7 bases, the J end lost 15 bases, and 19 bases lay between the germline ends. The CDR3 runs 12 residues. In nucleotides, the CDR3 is TGTGCCAGCAATCGCGAGGGCTCGCCGTGGTTCTTC. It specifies CASNREGSPWFF.

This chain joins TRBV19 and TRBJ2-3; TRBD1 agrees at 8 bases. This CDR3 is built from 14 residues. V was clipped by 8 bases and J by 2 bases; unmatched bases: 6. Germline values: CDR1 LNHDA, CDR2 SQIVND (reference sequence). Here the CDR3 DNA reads TGTGCCAGTCGACAGGGGAGAGCCACAGATACGCAGTATTTT. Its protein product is CASRQGRATDTQYF.

The CDR3 DNA follows: TGTGCCTGGTCGGGAACATCGGGGGGAAACACCATATATTTT. The encoded protein is CAWSGTSGGNTIYF. The chain uses TRBV30 and TRBJ1-3, with D unresolved. The ends were cut back, 5 bases at V and 4 bases at J, with 15 bases in the middle. The CDR3 is 14 residues long. The germline gives CDR1 GTSNPN, CDR2 SVGIG (reference sequence).

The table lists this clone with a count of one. CDR3 sequence reads: CASSLGQRETQYF. The CDR3 nucleotides are TGTGCCAGCTCACTCGGACAGAGGGAGACCCAGTACTTC. The J gene is TRBJ2-5, the V gene TRBV18; tentatively, D is TRBD1 (6 bases). CDR3 size: 13 residues. Germline values: CDR1 KGHSH, CDR2 LQKENI. V gave up 4 bases and J gave up 5 bases, with 11 bases separating them.

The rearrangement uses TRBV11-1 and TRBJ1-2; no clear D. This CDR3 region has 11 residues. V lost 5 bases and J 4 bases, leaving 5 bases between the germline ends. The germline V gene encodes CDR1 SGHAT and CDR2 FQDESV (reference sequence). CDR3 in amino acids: CASSPGYGYTF. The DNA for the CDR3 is TGTGCCAGCAGCCCAGGCTATGGCTACACCTTC.

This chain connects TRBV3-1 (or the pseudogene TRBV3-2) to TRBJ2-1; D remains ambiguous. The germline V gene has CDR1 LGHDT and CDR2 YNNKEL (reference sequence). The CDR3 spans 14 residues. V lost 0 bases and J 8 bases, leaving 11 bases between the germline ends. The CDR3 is CASSQDWRSDEQFF. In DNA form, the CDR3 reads TGTGCCAGCAGCCAAGACTGGCGTTCCGATGAGCAGTTCTTC.

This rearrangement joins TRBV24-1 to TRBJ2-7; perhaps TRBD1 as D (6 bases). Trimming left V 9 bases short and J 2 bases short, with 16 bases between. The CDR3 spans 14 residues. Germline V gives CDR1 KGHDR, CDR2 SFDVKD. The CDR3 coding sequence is TGTGCCACCTCCCCCGGACAGAGTACCTACGAGCAGTACTTC. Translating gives CATSPGQSTYEQYF.

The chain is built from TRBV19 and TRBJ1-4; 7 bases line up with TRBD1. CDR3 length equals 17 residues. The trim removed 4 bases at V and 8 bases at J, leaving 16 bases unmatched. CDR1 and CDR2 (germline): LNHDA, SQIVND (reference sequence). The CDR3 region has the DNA TGTGCCAGTAGTACCAACAGGGGAAGTTTCGACCCAGAAAAACTGTTTTTT. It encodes CASSTNRGSFDPEKLFF. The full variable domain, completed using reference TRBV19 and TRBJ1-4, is DGGITQSPKYLFRKEGQNVTLSCEQNLNHDAMYWYRQDPGQGLRLIYYSQIVNDFQKGDIAEGYSVSREKKESFPLTVTSAQKNPTAFYLCASSTNRGSFDPEKLFFGSGTQLSVL.

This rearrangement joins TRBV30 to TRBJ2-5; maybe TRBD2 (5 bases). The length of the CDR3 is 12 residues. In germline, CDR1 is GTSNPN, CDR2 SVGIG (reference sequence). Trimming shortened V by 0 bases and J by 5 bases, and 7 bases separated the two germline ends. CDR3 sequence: CAWSVSGETQYF. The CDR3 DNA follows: TGTGCCTGGAGTGTAAGCGGTGAGACCCAGTACTTC.

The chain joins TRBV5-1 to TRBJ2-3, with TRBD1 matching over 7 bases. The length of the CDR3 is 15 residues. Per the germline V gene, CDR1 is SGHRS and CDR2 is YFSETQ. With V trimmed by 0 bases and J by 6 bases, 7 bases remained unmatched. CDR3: CASSLEWTGEDTQYF. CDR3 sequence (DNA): TGCGCCAGCAGCTTGGAGTGGACAGGTGAGGATACGCAGTATTTT. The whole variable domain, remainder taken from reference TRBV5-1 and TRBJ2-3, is KAGVTQTPRYLIKTRGQQVTLSCSPISGHRSVSWYQQTPGQGLQFLFEYFSETQRNKGNFPGRFSGRQFSNSRSEMNVSTLELGDSALYLCASSLEWTGEDTQYFGPGTRLTVL.

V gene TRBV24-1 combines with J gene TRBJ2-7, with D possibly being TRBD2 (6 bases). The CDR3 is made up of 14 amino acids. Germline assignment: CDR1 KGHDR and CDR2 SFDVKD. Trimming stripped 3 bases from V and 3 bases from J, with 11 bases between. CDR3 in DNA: TGTGCCACCAGTGATACGGGACTTATCTACGAGCAGTACTTC. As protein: CATSDTGLIYEQYF.

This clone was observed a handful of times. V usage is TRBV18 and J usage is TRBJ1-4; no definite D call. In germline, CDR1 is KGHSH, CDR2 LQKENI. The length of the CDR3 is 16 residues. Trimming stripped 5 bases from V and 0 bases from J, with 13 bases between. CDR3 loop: CASSTNWGTTNEKLFF. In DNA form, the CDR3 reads TGTGCCAGCTCAACTAATTGGGGAACAACTAATGAAAAACTGTTTTTT.

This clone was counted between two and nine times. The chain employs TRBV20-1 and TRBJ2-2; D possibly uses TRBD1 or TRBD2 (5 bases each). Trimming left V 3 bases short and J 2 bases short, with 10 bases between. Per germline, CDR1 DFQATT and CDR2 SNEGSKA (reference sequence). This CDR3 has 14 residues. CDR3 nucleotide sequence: TGCAGTGCTAGTGGGACGGACAACACCGGGGAGCTGTTTTTT. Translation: CSASGTDNTGELFF.

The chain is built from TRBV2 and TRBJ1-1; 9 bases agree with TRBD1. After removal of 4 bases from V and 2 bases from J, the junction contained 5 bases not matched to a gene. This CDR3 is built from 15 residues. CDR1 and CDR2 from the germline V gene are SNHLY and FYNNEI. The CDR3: CASSVDRGRNTEAFF. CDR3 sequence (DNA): TGTGCCAGCAGTGTGGACAGGGGAAGAAACACTGAAGCTTTCTTT.

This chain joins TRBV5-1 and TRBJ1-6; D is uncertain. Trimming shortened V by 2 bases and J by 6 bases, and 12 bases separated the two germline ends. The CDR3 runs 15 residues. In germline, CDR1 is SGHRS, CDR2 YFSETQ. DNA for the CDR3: TGCGCCAGCAGCTTTGAGTCGGGAGGTAATTCACCCCTCCACTTT. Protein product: CASSFESGGNSPLHF.

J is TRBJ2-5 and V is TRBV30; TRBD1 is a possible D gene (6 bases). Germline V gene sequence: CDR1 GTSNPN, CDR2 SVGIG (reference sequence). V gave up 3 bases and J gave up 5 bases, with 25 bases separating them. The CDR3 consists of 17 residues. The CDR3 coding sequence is TGTGCCTGGAGAGTTGGGGGCGCAGCGCTACTTGGGGAGACCCAGTACTTC. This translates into CAWRVGGAALLGETQYF.

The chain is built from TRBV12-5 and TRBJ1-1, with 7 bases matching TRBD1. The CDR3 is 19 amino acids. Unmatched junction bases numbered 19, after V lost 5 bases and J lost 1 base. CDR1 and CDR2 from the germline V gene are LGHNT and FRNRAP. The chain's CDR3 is CASGLTIMVSGQKNTEAFF. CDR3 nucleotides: TGTGCTAGTGGTCTAACAATCATGGTATCGGGACAGAAGAACACTGAAGCTTTCTTT. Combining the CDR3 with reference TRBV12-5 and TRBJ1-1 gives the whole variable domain DARVTQTPRHKVTEMGQEVTMRCQPILGHNTVFWYRQTMMQGLELLAYFRNRAPLDDSGMPKDRFSAEMPDATLATLKIQPSEPRDSAVYFCASGLTIMVSGQKNTEAFFGQGTRLTVV.

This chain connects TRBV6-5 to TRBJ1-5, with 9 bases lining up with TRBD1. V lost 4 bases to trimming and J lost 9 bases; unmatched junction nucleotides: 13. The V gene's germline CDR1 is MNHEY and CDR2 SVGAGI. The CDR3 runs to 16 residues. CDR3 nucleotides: TGTGCCAGCAGTTCCTCCGGGACAGGGCTGCTTGGGCCCCAGCATTTT. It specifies CASSSSGTGLLGPQHF.

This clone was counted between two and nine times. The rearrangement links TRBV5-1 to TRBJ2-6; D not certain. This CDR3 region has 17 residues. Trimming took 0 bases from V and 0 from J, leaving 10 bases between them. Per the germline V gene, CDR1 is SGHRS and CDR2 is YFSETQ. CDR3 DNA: TGCGCCAGCAGCTTGGTGTCTCGGGTCTCTGGGGCCAACGTCCTGACTTTC. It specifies CASSLVSRVSGANVLTF.

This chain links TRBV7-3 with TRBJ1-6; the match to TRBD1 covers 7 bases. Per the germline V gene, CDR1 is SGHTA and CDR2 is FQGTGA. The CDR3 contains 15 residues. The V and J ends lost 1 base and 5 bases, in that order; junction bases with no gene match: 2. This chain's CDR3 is CASSLNQGDNSPLHF. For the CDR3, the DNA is TGTGCCAGCAGCTTAAATCAGGGGGATAATTCACCCCTCCACTTT.

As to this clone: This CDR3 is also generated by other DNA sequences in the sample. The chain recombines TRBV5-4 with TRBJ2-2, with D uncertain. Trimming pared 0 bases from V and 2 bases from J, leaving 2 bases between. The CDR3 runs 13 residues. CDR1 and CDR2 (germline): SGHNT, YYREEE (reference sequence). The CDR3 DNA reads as TGTGCCAGCAGCTTGGCAAACACCGGGGAGCTGTTTTTT. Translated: CASSLANTGELFF.

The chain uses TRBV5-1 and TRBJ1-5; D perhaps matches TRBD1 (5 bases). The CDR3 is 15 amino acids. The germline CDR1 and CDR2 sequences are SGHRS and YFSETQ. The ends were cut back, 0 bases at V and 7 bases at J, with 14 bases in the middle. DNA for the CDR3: TGCGCCAGCAGCTTGGGCTCCGCGGGGGACCAGCCCCAGCATTTT. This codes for CASSLGSAGDQPQHF.